This TCR beta chain was identified in a study of vaccination and CD4 T cells after COVID-19. Study-level information: Investigators stimulated cells with overlapping spike peptides drawn from SARS-CoV-2, HCoV-NL63, HCoV-OC43 and HCoV-229E.

As to treatment: roughly ten-day PBMC culture with coronavirus spike peptide pools or control peptides (ViraFEST assay). A note on this clonotype: Its specificity is unknown.

CDR3 length: 15 residues. CDR1 SNHLY and CDR2 FYNNEI come from the germline V gene. Between the trimmed V and J ends, which lost 7 bases and 2 bases, there was a span of 12 bases. The Oncomine TCR Beta short-read assay sequenced DNA from cultured CD4+ T cells. TCRdb independently ran MiXCR on the PCR reads; one entry per CDR3 protein. The sample lists fewer than 15,000 distinct CDR3 sequences, 40% to 45% occurring once. The source material was CD4+ T cells from blood, cultured in vitro. The V and J genes are TRBV2 and TRBJ2-6; D is ambiguous. The receptor was derived from a human donor who had recovered from COVID-19. DNA for the CDR3: TGTGCCAGCACTGATAGGTTGACTGGGGCCAACGTCCTGACTTTC. Translated: CASTDRLTGANVLTF.